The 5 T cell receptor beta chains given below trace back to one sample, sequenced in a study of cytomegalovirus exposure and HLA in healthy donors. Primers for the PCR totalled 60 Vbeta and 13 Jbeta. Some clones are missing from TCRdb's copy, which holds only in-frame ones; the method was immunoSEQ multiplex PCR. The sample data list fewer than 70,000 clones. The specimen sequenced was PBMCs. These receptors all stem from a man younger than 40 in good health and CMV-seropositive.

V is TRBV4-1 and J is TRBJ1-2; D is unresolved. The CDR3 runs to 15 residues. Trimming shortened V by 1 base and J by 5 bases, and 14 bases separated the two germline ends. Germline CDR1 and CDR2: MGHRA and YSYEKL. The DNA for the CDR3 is TGCGCCAGCAGCCAAGTCCCCGGAGACTATTATGGCTACACCTTC. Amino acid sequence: CASSQVPGDYYGYTF.

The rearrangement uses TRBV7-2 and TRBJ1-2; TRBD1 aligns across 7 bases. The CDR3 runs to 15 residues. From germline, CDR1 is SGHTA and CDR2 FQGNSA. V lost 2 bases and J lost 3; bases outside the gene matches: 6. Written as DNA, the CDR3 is TGTGCCAGCAGCTTAATGTCAGGGGGGCACTATGGCTACACCTTC. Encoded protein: CASSLMSGGHYGYTF.

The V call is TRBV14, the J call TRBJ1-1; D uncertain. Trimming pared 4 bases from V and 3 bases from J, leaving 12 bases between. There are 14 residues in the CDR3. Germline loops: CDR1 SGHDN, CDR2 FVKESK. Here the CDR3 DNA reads TGTGCCAGCAGCCTTTTAGACGGGGACACTGAAGCTTTCTTT. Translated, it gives CASSLLDGDTEAFF. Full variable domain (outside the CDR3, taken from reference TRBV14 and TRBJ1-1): EAGVTQFPSHSVIEKGQTVTLRCDPISGHDNLYWYRRVMGKEIKFLLHFVKESKQDESGMPNNRFLAERTGGTYSTLKVQPAELEDSGVYFCASSLLDGDTEAFFGQGTRLTVV.

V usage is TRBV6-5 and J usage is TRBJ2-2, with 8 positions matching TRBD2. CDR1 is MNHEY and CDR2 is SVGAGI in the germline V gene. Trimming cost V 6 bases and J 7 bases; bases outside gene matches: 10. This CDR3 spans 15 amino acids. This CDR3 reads CASSPGGGWFGELFF. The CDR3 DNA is TGTGCCAGCAGCCCCGGGGGGGGGTGGTTCGGGGAGCTGTTTTTT.

The CDR3 protein is CASSVDGPGSDQYF. The CDR3 DNA is TGTGCCAGCAGCGTAGACGGCCCGGGGTCAGATCAGTACTTC. The V and J genes are TRBV9 and TRBJ2-7; the D gene is possibly TRBD2 (5 bases). The V end lost 0 bases, the J end lost 10 bases, and 17 bases lay between the germline ends. Germline V CDR1 and CDR2: SGDLS, YYNGEE. This CDR3 is built from 14 residues.